Below are 7 T cell receptor beta chains sequenced from a single sample in a study of chemoradiotherapy in HPV16-positive cancers. Measured with immunoSEQ multiplex PCR; TCRdb has only the in-frame clones, and not every one. In the table there are 3,500 to 5,000 clones, roughly 80% of which are singletons. The sequencing used tumor tissue, collected from a patient who underwent chemoradiotherapy. The receptors stem from a human donor with HPV-associated anogenital cancer.

The chain has TRBV11-2 and TRBJ2-2; 13 bases are shared with TRBD2. From germline, CDR1 is SGHAT and CDR2 FQNNGV. The CDR3 covers 18 residues. The trim removed 5 bases at V and 2 bases at J, leaving 8 bases unmatched. For the CDR3, the DNA is TGTGCCAGCAGCGAAATGGGACTAGCGGGATTAAACACCGGGGAGCTGTTTTTT. Encoded protein: CASSEMGLAGLNTGELFF.

CDR3 sequence reads: CASSNRGRGYTGELFF. CDR3 DNA sequence: TGTGCCAGCAGTAACCGGGGGCGGGGGTACACCGGGGAGCTGTTTTTT. The chain uses TRBV5-4 and TRBJ2-2; the D gene is possibly TRBD2 (7 bases). V dropped 5 bases and J dropped 3 bases, with 17 bases sitting between them. Germline V gene sequence: CDR1 SGHNT, CDR2 YYREEE (reference sequence). The CDR3 is 16 residues long.

This chain uses TRBV28 with TRBJ1-2, with TRBD1 as a possible D gene (5 bases). Looked up from germline, CDR1 is MDHEN and CDR2 is SYDVKM. Trimming removed 2 bases from V and 4 bases from J, with 11 bases in between. This CDR3 is 14 amino acids long. In DNA, the CDR3 is TGTGCCAGCAGTTTAAAGGGACCCATCTATGGCTACACCTTC. Translation gives CASSLKGPIYGYTF.

The chain employs TRBV5-1 and TRBJ2-3, with 11 bases matching TRBD2. CDR3 length equals 15 residues. The V gene's germline CDR1 is SGHRS and CDR2 YFSETQ. J gave up 5 bases and V 6 bases, and 8 bases lay outside the gene matches. CDR3 sequence reads: CASKIAGGPEDTQYF. CDR3 nucleotide sequence: TGCGCCAGCAAAATAGCGGGAGGGCCTGAAGATACGCAGTATTTT.

This chain uses TRBV18 with TRBJ2-1, with D perhaps matching TRBD2 (5 bases). The ends were cut back, 1 base at V and 0 bases at J, with 7 bases in the middle. The CDR3 runs 15 residues. Germline-derived CDR1 and CDR2 are KGHSH and LQKENI. The CDR3 region has the DNA TGTGCCAGCTCACCACTGGCGGGCTCCTACAATGAGCAGTTCTTC. Translated, it gives CASSPLAGSYNEQFF.

The V gene is TRBV18, the J gene TRBJ2-7, with a possible D match to TRBD1 (6 bases). The CDR3 extends over 13 amino acids. The V gene lost 1 base and the J gene lost 4 bases, with 8 bases spanning the gap. Germline values: CDR1 KGHSH, CDR2 LQKENI. CDR3 DNA: TGTGCCAGCTCACCACGGACAGAGTACGAGCAGTACTTC. Encoded protein: CASSPRTEYEQYF.

In the case of this clone: At one of its ends the junction is not consistent with the germline gene, which may arise from a read error. The chain couples TRBV4-2 to TRBJ2-3, with D tentatively TRBD1 or TRBD2 (5 bases each). From germline, CDR1 is LGHNA and CDR2 YNFKEQ. The length of the CDR3 is 13 residues. CDR3 sequence reads: CASSQDPGRGRHF. The CDR3 nucleotides read TGTGCCAGCAGCCAAGATCCGGGACGAGGTCGGCATTTT.